This T cell receptor (beta chain) is from a study of regulatory T cells in long-lasting Graves disease. Study findings and constraints: TCR diversity was lower in persistent Graves' patients than in newly diagnosed ones. Samples came from peripheral blood alone, without thyroid tissue.

This clonotype has a handful of counts. Its antigen is currently unknown. Germline CDR1 is SNHLY and CDR2 is FYNNEI. CDR3 size: 14 residues. Germline trimming cut 7 bases from V and 4 bases from J; bases unmatched to any gene: 3. Time point meaning: persistent/refractory GD, antithyroid drugs over 5 years with positive TRAb. There was RNA extracted from PBMCs, and the TCR library was made from it. Both iRepertoire HTBI primers and Arm-PCR of CDR3 regions were used to build the TCR beta libraries. TCRdb re-derived calls from the multiplex PCR reads in MiXCR, one entry per CDR3 protein. The table shows hundreds of thousands of distinct CDR3 sequences, with 20% to 25% occurring only once.

This TCR derives from a female donor with Graves disease. Sample: peripheral blood mononuclear cells (PBMCs), taken when the disease was refractory, from a patient treated with antithyroid drugs. The rearrangement joins TRBV2 to TRBJ2-2; TRBD2 matches 10 bases. CDR3 residues: CASKASGSTGELFF. CDR3 coding DNA: TGTGCCAGCAAGGCTAGCGGGAGCACCGGGGAGCTGTTTTTT.